The present T cell receptor (beta chain) was sequenced within a study of blood T cell repertoires in COVID-19. Sequencing used immunoSEQ multiplex PCR; TCRdb keeps in-frame clones, though not all of them. The data show 200,000 to 250,000 clones, roughly 85% seen once. Participant age was roughly 18 to 95 years, and participants resided in 25 or so US areas. This clone turned up a few times. The CDR3 has 14 amino acids. Trimming pared 6 bases from V and 4 bases from J, leaving 16 bases between. Germline CDR1 reads MNHEY; CDR2 reads SVGAGI. V usage is TRBV6-5 and J usage is TRBJ2-7, with D possibly matching TRBD1 (6 bases). The source material was PBMCs or T cells enriched from blood (not recorded which). The sequence was obtained from a middle-aged man who had recovered from COVID-19. This chain's CDR3 is CASSARGPKYEQYF. DNA of the CDR3: TGTGCCAGCAGCGCCAGGGGACCCAAATACGAGCAGTACTTC.